This TCR beta chain was observed in a study of shared clonotypes between healthy human individuals. About the study: CD4 naive and memory got three plates each, CD8 naive two, CD8 memory one. Study-level findings and limits: Generally, naive subsets came out with larger estimated richness than memory subsets.

The CDR3 is 16 residues long. The germline gives CDR1 MGHRA, CDR2 YSYEKL. With 2 bases removed from V and 2 bases from J, the gap between germline ends came to 14 bases. In the original analysis: ImmunoSEQ output held junction-only sequences without quality scores, so filtering differed. Assay used: immunoSEQ multiplex PCR; TCRdb lists only in-frame clones, some missing. V, J and clone size reflect that table, while D and trimming were determined from the DNA. The sample has some 2,500,000 clones; 85% to 95% are singletons. In the case of this clone: Its antigen is currently unknown.

This chain links TRBV4-1 with TRBJ2-3; the D gene is possibly TRBD2 (6 bases). Material for sequencing was naive CD4+ T cells from PBMCs. Subset here: CD45RA+ positively selected. The receptor's source is a man younger than 35 in good health. Some clones in this sample may be carry-over from other donors' samples. The CDR3 nucleotides read TGCGCCAGCAGCCAACTCCCGGGACTGGACACAGATACGCAGTATTTT. Its protein product is CASSQLPGLDTDTQYF.